The 23 T cell receptor beta chains listed next were all sequenced from one sample in a study of regulatory T cells in long-lasting Graves disease. The time point: newly diagnosed GD, antithyroid drugs for less than 3 months. From PBMCs, RNA was extracted and then used to make the TCR library. Researchers made TCR beta libraries by using iRepertoire HTBI primers and running Arm-PCR on CDR3 regions. TCRdb recomputed calls from the multiplex PCR reads with MiXCR, one row per CDR3 protein. In the table there are around 460,000 distinct CDR3 sequences, approximately 14% of which are singletons. This sample also belongs to another study, concerning T cells in Graves' hyperthyroidism and ophthalmopathy.

The sequencing here drew on peripheral blood mononuclear cells (PBMCs), taken at new diagnosis, from a patient treated with antithyroid drugs. These receptors were obtained from a woman aged 45-65 years with Graves disease.

This chain links TRBV10-3 with TRBJ1-4; 10 bases line up with TRBD1. Germline V gene lookup returns CDR1 ENHRY and CDR2 SYGVKD. The CDR3 sequence is 14 residues long. V gave up 2 bases and J gave up 10 bases; unmatched junction bases: 4. CDR3 coding DNA: TGTGCCATCAGTGAGGACAGGGGGCGGGGAAAACTGTTTTTT. Amino acid sequence: CAISEDRGRGKLFF.

The table lists this clonotype with many counts. V and J are TRBV6-1 and TRBJ2-7, with D unresolved. The CDR3 length is 12 residues. The V gene's germline CDR1 is MNHNS and CDR2 SASEGT. Trimming removed 8 bases from V and 2 bases from J, with 10 bases in between. In DNA form, the CDR3 reads TGTGCCAGCGGGTCGACCCCCTACGAGCAGTACTTC. Translated: CASGSTPYEQYF.

Many counts were recorded for this clonotype. V usage is TRBV12-3 or TRBV12-4 and J usage is TRBJ1-1; 7 bases fit TRBD1. This CDR3 is 19 amino acids long. V shed 6 bases and J 1 base; nucleotides not matched to a gene: 20. The CDR3 DNA is TGTGCCAGCAGGCTAGAACAGGGGTCGTATCATGCGTGGAACACTGAAGCTTTCTTT. This translates into CASRLEQGSYHAWNTEAFF.

This clonotype was observed a handful of times. This may come from a read error, since a much larger clone is one base off. The V call is TRBV11-2, the J call TRBJ2-2, with D possibly matching TRBD1 (6 bases). CDR1 and CDR2 from the germline V gene are SGHAT and FQNNGV. The CDR3 covers 13 residues. In nucleotides, the CDR3 is TGTGTCAGCAGCCCACAGGGAACCGGGGAGCTGTTTTTT. Translated: CVSSPQGTGELFF.

There are a few counts of this clonotype. The rearrangement links TRBV27 to TRBJ1-4; D not resolved. The CDR3 spans 14 residues. V was pared by 2 bases and J by 5 bases, with 9 bases between. CDR1 MNHEY and CDR2 SMNVEV come from the germline V gene (reference sequence). The CDR3 reads CASSLMSGNEKLFF. As DNA, the CDR3 is TGTGCCAGCAGTTTAATGTCGGGGAATGAAAAACTGTTTTTT.

In this sample, this clonotype turned up many times. V usage is TRBV2 and J usage is TRBJ2-5, with 11 bases fitting TRBD1. CDR3 length: 15 amino acids. Germline CDR1 and CDR2: SNHLY and FYNNEI. The trim removed 2 bases at V and 5 bases at J, leaving 4 bases unmatched. CDR3 sequence (DNA): TGTGCCAGCAGTGAATGGACAGGGGGCGTGGAGACCCAGTACTTC. Translated, it gives CASSEWTGGVETQYF.

This clonotype was seen repeatedly, ten times or more. The CDR3 region is CASSLAEGVAYEQYF. CDR3 sequence (DNA): TGTGCCAGCAGCTTAGCGGAAGGCGTCGCCTACGAGCAGTACTTC. The rearrangement links TRBV11-1 to TRBJ2-7, with D unclear. The CDR3 is 15 amino acids. Germline V gives CDR1 SGHAT, CDR2 FQDESV (reference sequence). Trimming left V 0 bases short and J 2 bases short, with 11 bases between.

This clonotype occurred many times. The chain is built from TRBV12-3 or TRBV12-4 and TRBJ2-3, with 9 bases identical to TRBD2. The CDR3 extends over 16 amino acids. J lost 3 bases, V lost 0 bases, and 4 bases had no gene match. The CDR3 region has the DNA TGTGCCAGCAGTTTAGCTAGCGGGAGTGGGACAGATACGCAGTATTTT. Translating it yields CASSLASGSGTDTQYF.

This chain connects TRBV19 to TRBJ2-7; 11 bases agree with TRBD1. This CDR3 has 15 residues. CDR1 is LNHDA, CDR2 SQIVND, per germline (reference sequence). Trimming cost V 4 bases and J 3 bases; bases outside gene matches: 5. In DNA form, the CDR3 reads TGTGCCAGTAGTAAGGGTGGGACAGGGGGCTACGAGCAGTACTTC. It codes for CASSKGGTGGYEQYF.

The chain has TRBV6-4 and TRBJ2-7; 7 bases fit TRBD1. From germline, CDR1 is MRHNA and CDR2 SNTAGT. This CDR3 contains 15 residues. Trimming cost V 10 bases and J 0 bases; bases outside gene matches: 12. This CDR3 is CAITPGGAYSYEQYF. The CDR3 DNA sequence: TGTGCCATAACTCCAGGGGGAGCTTACTCCTACGAGCAGTACTTC.

This clonotype was counted between two and nine times. V and J are TRBV19 and TRBJ2-3; no definite D call. V was trimmed by 3 bases and J by 0 bases, leaving 16 bases between them. CDR1 and CDR2 (germline): LNHDA, SQIVND (reference sequence). The CDR3 has 17 residues. CDR3 bases: TGTGCCAGTAGTATCCACCCGGACCGAACTAGCACAGATACGCAGTATTTT. Protein product: CASSIHPDRTSTDTQYF.

The J gene is TRBJ2-1, the V gene TRBV7-9; 12 bases agree with TRBD2. Germline V gives CDR1 SEHNR, CDR2 FQNEAQ (reference sequence). V trimming: 8 bases; J trimming: 3 bases; junction bases outside the gene matches: 8. The CDR3 is 16 amino acids. CDR3 protein: CASDDMTSGGYNEQFF. CDR3 bases: TGTGCCAGCGATGACATGACTAGCGGGGGCTACAATGAGCAGTTCTTC. The whole variable domain, filled in from reference TRBV7-9 and TRBJ2-1, reads DTGVSQNPRHKITKRGQNVTFRCDPISEHNRLYWYRQTLGQGPEFLTYFQNEAQLEKSRLLSDRFSAERPKGSFSTLEIQRTEQGDSAMYLCASDDMTSGGYNEQFFGPGTRLTVL.

The table lists this clonotype with many counts. The chain recombines TRBV10-2 with TRBJ2-1; D uncertain. V lost 2 bases and J lost 4, with 15 bases in between. The CDR3 covers 16 residues. The germline V gene has CDR1 WSHSY and CDR2 SAAADI. The CDR3 here is CASSETDLETYNEQFF. Here the CDR3 DNA reads TGCGCCAGCAGTGAGACGGATCTAGAGACATACAATGAGCAGTTCTTC.

This clonotype was seen a few times. The chain couples TRBV5-1 to TRBJ2-7; TRBD1 agrees at 8 bases. The V gene end was trimmed by 1 base and the J gene end by 6 bases; junction bases not matched to a gene: 12. This CDR3 is 16 amino acids long. CDR1 is SGHRS, CDR2 YFSETQ, per germline. CDR3 amino acids: CASSLTPGQGASEQYF. In DNA form, the CDR3 reads TGCGCCAGCAGCTTGACCCCCGGGCAGGGGGCGAGCGAGCAGTACTTC.

This clonotype was seen a few times. The chain joins TRBV7-9 to TRBJ2-7; D possibly uses TRBD1 or TRBD2 (5 bases each). V was clipped by 3 bases and J by 3 bases, with 12 bases between them. Germline V gives CDR1 SEHNR, CDR2 FQNEAQ (reference sequence). The CDR3 covers 14 residues. The chain's CDR3 is CASSFLGVSYEQYF. The DNA of the CDR3 is TGTGCCAGCAGCTTTCTGGGGGTAAGCTACGAGCAGTACTTC. Full variable domain (missing parts from reference TRBV7-9 and TRBJ2-7): DTGVSQNPRHKITKRGQNVTFRCDPISEHNRLYWYRQTLGQGPEFLTYFQNEAQLEKSRLLSDRFSAERPKGSFSTLEIQRTEQGDSAMYLCASSFLGVSYEQYFGPGTRLTVT.

This clonotype was counted ten times or more. The chain links TRBV2 to TRBJ2-7; 11 bases are a match to TRBD2. The CDR3 has 14 residues. Germline trimming cut 10 bases from V and 2 bases from J; bases unmatched to any gene: 7. Germline CDR1 is SNHLY and CDR2 is FYNNEI. CDR3 nucleotide sequence: TGTGCCACTGCGGGACTAGCGGCCACCTACGAGCAGTACTTC. It codes for CATAGLAATYEQYF.

In its sample, this clonotype was seen many times. The V and J genes are TRBV11-2 and TRBJ2-1; no firm D call. There are 12 residues in the CDR3. The ends were cut back, 7 bases at V and 7 bases at J, with 11 bases in the middle. The germline V gene encodes CDR1 SGHAT and CDR2 FQNNGV. CDR3 in DNA: TGTGCCAGCACAGAAGGTCTAAATGAGCAGTTCTTC. Protein product: CASTEGLNEQFF.

V usage is TRBV2 and J usage is TRBJ2-5; 12 bases are a match to TRBD1. The V gene end was trimmed by 7 bases and the J gene end by 5 bases; junction bases not matched to a gene: 5. Germline V lookup: CDR1 SNHLY, CDR2 FYNNEI. The CDR3 is made up of 14 amino acids. The CDR3 DNA reads as TGTGCCAGCACCCGGGACAGGGGGCTTGAGACCCAGTACTTC. Its translation is CASTRDRGLETQYF.

This clonotype was recorded a few times. The CDR3 DNA sequence: TGTGCCAGCAGCCAAATCGGGGGAGGTGAGCAGTTCTTC. It encodes CASSQIGGGEQFF. The V and J genes are TRBV14 and TRBJ2-1; TRBD2 might be the D (6 bases). V shed 2 bases and J shed 9 bases, with 11 bases lying between them. Per germline, CDR1 SGHDN and CDR2 FVKESK. The CDR3 extends over 13 amino acids.

This clonotype has at least ten counts. The chain carries TRBV29-1 and TRBJ2-1, with D possibly TRBD2 on 6 matching bases. The CDR3 extends over 13 amino acids. V was cut by 4 bases and J by 4 bases, with 11 bases left in between. Germline V lookup: CDR1 SQVTM, CDR2 ANQGSEA. CDR3 sequence: CSVAGGRYNEQFF. The CDR3 DNA reads as TGCAGCGTTGCCGGGGGTCGTTACAATGAGCAGTTCTTC.

This clonotype was seen a few times. This chain uses TRBV5-1 with TRBJ2-7; 10 bases fit TRBD1. The V segment lost 2 bases and the J segment 6 bases; nucleotides outside the gene matches: 8. The CDR3 runs 15 residues. Germline V gene data show CDR1 as SGHRS and CDR2 as YFSETQ. The CDR3 here is CASSFLGQGTSEQYF. As DNA, the CDR3 is TGCGCCAGCAGCTTCCTGGGACAGGGGACTTCCGAGCAGTACTTC.

Turning to this clonotype: This may stem from a read error, because a much larger clone lies one nucleotide away. This CDR3 is missing its conserved last phenylalanine or tryptophan, likely due to a read error. The chain couples TRBV27 to TRBJ1-5, with TRBD1 identical over 8 bases. The CDR3 has 14 residues. V dropped 6 bases and J dropped 6; count of bases not matched to a gene: 7. Germline CDR1 MNHEY, CDR2 SMNVEV (reference sequence). This CDR3 is CASRWPGGLQPQHL. CDR3 nucleotide sequence: TGTGCCAGCAGGTGGCCAGGGGGCCTTCAGCCCCAGCATCTT.

This clonotype was seen ten or more times. The rearrangement links TRBV4-1 to TRBJ1-6; tentatively, D is TRBD1 (5 bases). CDR3 size: 15 residues. Trimming took off 1 base at V and 5 bases at J, with 9 bases between the two ends. From germline, CDR1 is MGHRA and CDR2 YSYEKL. CDR3 protein: CASSQVGHDNSPLHF. The DNA of the CDR3 is TGCGCCAGCAGCCAAGTTGGACACGATAATTCACCCCTCCACTTT.